The present TCR beta chain was sequenced within a study of blood T cell repertoires in COVID-19. Study summary: Donors in the United States, Italy and Spain gave samples during acute or convalescent COVID-19. Nucleic acid was either cDNA or gDNA, and it came from T cells, B-cell-depleted T cells, or PBMCs.

The V and J ends lost 0 bases and 0 bases respectively, with 12 bases between them. This CDR3 region has 16 residues. Germline lookup yields CDR1 LGHNT and CDR2 FRNRAP. Seattle cases were enrolled at active infection and followed longitudinally. In the original analysis: Nucleated cell number was recorded as an estimate derived from reference gene primer amplification. Clones were read by immunoSEQ multiplex PCR, and TCRdb kept only the in-frame ones, dropping some. V, J and clone size are those of that table, while D and trimming were read from the DNA. The data hold hundreds of thousands of clones, with around 88% observed a single time.

The source of this sequence is a woman in her fifties or sixties with COVID-19, enrolled during active disease. Sequences were obtained from peripheral blood. V usage is TRBV12-5 and J usage is TRBJ2-7; D is possibly TRBD1 (7 bases). For the CDR3, the DNA is TGTGCTAGTGGTTTGGTGACAGGGAGGAGCTCCTACGAGCAGTACTTC. Encoded protein: CASGLVTGRSSYEQYF.